This T cell receptor (beta chain) was profiled in a study of T cells in Graves' hyperthyroidism and ophthalmopathy. Germline V gene lookup returns CDR1 LNHDA and CDR2 SQIVND (reference sequence). This CDR3 is 14 amino acids long. V gave up 6 bases and J gave up 3 bases; unmatched junction bases: 4. Regions amplified from RNA transcripts were the TCR beta CDR3 regions. In the first-round RT-PCR of the TCR CDR3, the HTBI primer set was used. TCRdb ran MiXCR on the multiplex PCR reads and lists one entry per CDR3 protein. The profile shows about 380,000 distinct CDR3 sequences, approximately 18% of them singletons. This clonotype was seen a handful of times.

Sequencing input: blood. The chain combines TRBV19 with TRBJ2-5, with 10 bases identical to TRBD2. This clonotype originated in a man aged 18 to 35 with Graves' ophthalmopathy. The CDR3 is CASSTGLAEETQYF. As DNA, the CDR3 is TGTGCCAGTAGCACTGGACTAGCGGAAGAGACCCAGTACTTC.